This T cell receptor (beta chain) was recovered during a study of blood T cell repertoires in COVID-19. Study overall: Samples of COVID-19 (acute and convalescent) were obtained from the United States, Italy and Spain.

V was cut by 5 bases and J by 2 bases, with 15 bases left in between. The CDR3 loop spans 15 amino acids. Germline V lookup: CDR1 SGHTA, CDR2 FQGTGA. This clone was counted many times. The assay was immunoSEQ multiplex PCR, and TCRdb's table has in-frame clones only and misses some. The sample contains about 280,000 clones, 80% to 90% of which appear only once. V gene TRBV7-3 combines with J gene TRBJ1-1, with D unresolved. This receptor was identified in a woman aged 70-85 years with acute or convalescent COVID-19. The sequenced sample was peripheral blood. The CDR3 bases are TGTGCCAGCAGCCCCGGGTCGCCACCAAACACTGAAGCTTTCTTT. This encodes CASSPGSPPNTEAFF.